Below are 13 T cell receptor beta chains sequenced from a single sample in a study of T cell responses to AZD1222 COVID-19 vaccine. Produced via immunoSEQ multiplex PCR; TCRdb's table is partial and in-frame only. The top ten hold about 2.2% of the sample, which has tens of thousands of clones, 89% seen once. Here the sequenced sample was peripheral blood, taken on day 0 of AZD1222 vaccination. The receptors stem from an adult in good health.

The CDR3 here is CASSLGGFSTEAFF. The DNA for the CDR3 is TGTGCCAGCAGCTTAGGTGGGTTTAGCACTGAAGCTTTCTTT. The chain has TRBV7-2 and TRBJ1-1; D is unresolved. Germline CDR1 reads SGHTA; CDR2 reads FQGNSA. The V end lost 1 base, the J end lost 4 bases, and 10 bases lay between the germline ends. The CDR3 runs to 14 residues.

This clone occurred once. The CDR3 loop reads CASSFTATNEKLFF. The CDR3, as DNA: TGCGCCAGCAGCTTTACAGCAACTAATGAAAAACTGTTTTTT. This sequence joins TRBV5-1 and TRBJ1-4; D ambiguous. V was clipped by 2 bases and J by 0 bases, with 5 bases between them. Germline assignment: CDR1 SGHRS and CDR2 YFSETQ. The CDR3 is 14 residues long. The full variable domain, its missing parts supplied by reference TRBV5-1 and TRBJ1-4, is KAGVTQTPRYLIKTRGQQVTLSCSPISGHRSVSWYQQTPGQGLQFLFEYFSETQRNKGNFPGRFSGRQFSNSRSEMNVSTLELGDSALYLCASSFTATNEKLFFGSGTQLSVL.

The chain combines TRBV30 with TRBJ1-2; TRBD1 matches at 8 bases. Losses at the gene ends were 8 bases for V and 5 bases for J; bases not matched to a gene: 10. The CDR3 loop spans 13 amino acids. Germline assignment: CDR1 GTSNPN and CDR2 SVGIG (reference sequence). The CDR3 loop reads CAVRQGLDYGYTF. CDR3 DNA: TGTGCCGTGCGACAGGGGTTGGATTATGGCTACACCTTC.

This clone was seen just once. This chain joins TRBV6-6 and TRBJ1-5; the D gene is possibly TRBD1 (5 bases). The germline gives CDR1 MNHNY, CDR2 SVGAGI (reference sequence). The CDR3 consists of 13 residues. Trimming left V 7 bases short and J 8 bases short, with 15 bases between. The CDR3 DNA reads TGTGCCAGCATGAAGGGCAGGGTTGAGCCCCAGCATTTT. Protein sequence: CASMKGRVEPQHF.

In this sample, this clone turned up once. The gene calls are TRBV28 and TRBJ1-2; 7 bases align to TRBD1. The V gene's germline CDR1 is MDHEN and CDR2 SYDVKM. This CDR3 is 15 amino acids long. V lost 5 bases and J lost 1; bases outside the gene matches: 7. The CDR3 nucleotides are TGTGCCAGCAGTCCCCACAGGGGAAATAACTATGGCTACACCTTC. Its translation is CASSPHRGNNYGYTF.

This clone was recorded only once. The V call is TRBV19, the J call TRBJ1-5; a weak D match, TRBD1 (6 bases). Germline loops: CDR1 LNHDA, CDR2 SQIVND (reference sequence). V was trimmed by 7 bases and J by 3 bases, leaving 16 bases between them. CDR3 length equals 15 residues. The CDR3 here is CASTARQGINQPQHF. The CDR3 nucleotides read TGTGCCAGTACAGCAAGGCAGGGGATCAATCAGCCCCAGCATTTT. The full variable domain, rest sourced from reference TRBV19 and TRBJ1-5, is DGGITQSPKYLFRKEGQNVTLSCEQNLNHDAMYWYRQDPGQGLRLIYYSQIVNDFQKGDIAEGYSVSREKKESFPLTVTSAQKNPTAFYLCASTARQGINQPQHFGDGTRLSIL.

The chain links TRBV27 to TRBJ2-1; the match to TRBD2 covers 11 bases. The V and J ends lost 5 bases and 2 bases, in that order; junction bases with no gene match: 2. The CDR3 contains 15 residues. CDR1 and CDR2 (germline): MNHEY, SMNVEV (reference sequence). CDR3 DNA sequence: TGTGCCAGCAGTCAGACTAGCGGGACCTACAATGAGCAGTTCTTC. Protein sequence: CASSQTSGTYNEQFF.

The J gene is TRBJ2-1, the V gene TRBV11-2, with D perhaps TRBD2 (6 bases). CDR1 is SGHAT, CDR2 FQNNGV, per germline. This CDR3 is built from 14 residues. V lost 5 bases and J lost 15, with 23 bases in between. CDR3 amino acids: CASSPGGSGDRAFF. The CDR3 nucleotides read TGTGCCAGCAGCCCGGGTGGTAGCGGAGACCGGGCGTTCTTC.

This clone appeared a single time. The V gene is TRBV18, the J gene TRBJ2-5; 10 nucleotides align to TRBD1. This CDR3 comprises 16 residues. The junction had 7 bases not matched to a gene; V was cut back by 2 bases and J by 4 bases. The germline V gene has CDR1 KGHSH and CDR2 LQKENI. CDR3 in DNA: TGTGCCAGCTCACCAACAGGACAGGGGGTGAGAGAGACCCAGTACTTC. It yields the protein CASSPTGQGVRETQYF.

The chain employs TRBV7-9 and TRBJ2-3, with 8 bases lining up with TRBD2. Germline V gene sequence: CDR1 SEHNR, CDR2 FQNEAQ (reference sequence). Unmatched junction bases numbered 11, after V lost 5 bases and J lost 4 bases. This CDR3 spans 16 amino acids. The DNA of the CDR3 is TGTGCCAGCAGCCCGCCGGGGACTAGTATCTCAGATACGCAGTATTTT. It yields the protein CASSPPGTSISDTQYF.

This chain joins TRBV6-1 and TRBJ1-2; D is ambiguous. Per germline, CDR1 MNHNS and CDR2 SASEGT. The V end lost 7 bases, the J end lost 2 bases, and 11 bases lay between the germline ends. The CDR3 covers 13 residues. The CDR3 DNA follows: TGTGCCAGCACCTCGGACGGGAACTATGGCTACACCTTC. It translates to CASTSDGNYGYTF.

A word on this clone: The same CDR3 can be traced to other DNA sequences in this sample. The chain employs TRBV18 and TRBJ1-5; TRBD1 might be the D (6 bases). This CDR3 has 13 amino acids. CDR1 and CDR2 (germline): KGHSH, LQKENI. Between the trimmed V and J ends, which lost 3 bases and 4 bases, there was a span of 7 bases. CDR3 protein: CASSPGQNQPQHF. DNA of the CDR3: TGTGCCAGCTCACCGGGACAAAATCAGCCCCAGCATTTT.

The chain has TRBV10-3 and TRBJ1-2; unclear D gene. V was clipped by 4 bases and J by 4 bases, with 4 bases between them. There are 11 residues in the CDR3. Looked up from germline, CDR1 is ENHRY and CDR2 is SYGVKD. DNA for the CDR3: TGTGCCATCAGTGTCGGCTATGGCTACACCTTC. Translated: CAISVGYGYTF.